This passage covers 22 T cell receptor beta chains from one sample sequenced in a study of blood T cell repertoires in COVID-19. Here immunoSEQ multiplex PCR was the method, and the copy in TCRdb shows in-frame clones only, minus some. Seen here are 150,000 to 200,000 clones, approximately 80% observed once, and the top ten hold around a sixth. Input material: PBMCs or T cells enriched from blood (not recorded which). Receptors originate from a woman aged 50 to 60 who had recovered from COVID-19.

The chain has TRBV10-3 and TRBJ2-5; TRBD2 aligns across 8 bases. CDR1 and CDR2 (germline): ENHRY, SYGVKD. J lost 5 bases, V lost 3 bases, and 2 bases had no gene match. The CDR3 contains 13 residues. The chain's CDR3 is CAISEPGGETQYF. The CDR3 DNA sequence: TGTGCCATCAGTGAACCGGGGGGGGAGACCCAGTACTTC.

The chain combines TRBV5-1 with TRBJ2-3; 9 bases map to TRBD1. Trimming removed 3 bases from V and 4 bases from J; junction bases left unmatched: 3. CDR1 and CDR2 (germline): SGHRS, YFSETQ. The CDR3 runs 14 residues. The CDR3 DNA follows: TGCGCCAGCAGCTCGACAGGGGGGGCAGATACGCAGTATTTT. Amino acid sequence: CASSSTGGADTQYF.

This clone was counted a few times. The V and J genes are TRBV20-1 and TRBJ2-1; tentative D call: TRBD2 (5 bases). Looked up from germline, CDR1 is DFQATT and CDR2 is SNEGSKA (reference sequence). CDR3 size: 11 residues. The V and J ends lost 6 bases and 8 bases respectively, with 11 bases between them. CDR3 protein: CSAKEVYEQFF. In DNA form, the CDR3 reads TGCAGTGCAAAGGAGGTCTATGAGCAGTTCTTC.

The V call is TRBV27, the J call TRBJ2-3, with 7 bases identical to TRBD1. This CDR3 comprises 16 residues. Germline V CDR1 and CDR2: MNHEY, SMNVEV (reference sequence). Trimming took 5 bases from V and 0 from J; bases not matched to a gene: 8. The CDR3 loop reads CASSKLGTVSTDTQYF. The DNA of the CDR3 is TGTGCCAGCAGTAAACTAGGGACAGTCAGCACAGATACGCAGTATTTT.

The chain has TRBV3-1 (or the pseudogene TRBV3-2) and TRBJ2-5, with D tentatively TRBD1 (5 bases). CDR3 length: 15 residues. Trimming removed 0 bases from V and 2 bases from J, with 10 bases in between. Germline CDR1 is LGHDT and CDR2 is YNNKEL (reference sequence). This CDR3 is CASSQEGLIQETQYF. The CDR3 nucleotides are TGTGCCAGCAGCCAAGAGGGGCTGATACAAGAGACCCAGTACTTC.

A remark on this clone: At one end the junction does not follow the germline gene, possibly because of a read error. The rearrangement uses TRBV19 and TRBJ1-2, with 12 bases lining up with TRBD1. CDR3 length: 16 amino acids. Germline V gene data show CDR1 as LNHDA and CDR2 as SQIVND (reference sequence). The DNA of the CDR3 is TGTGCCAGTAGTACGCGGGACAGGGGGCGCGTCGGTGGCTACACCTTT. This translates into CASSTRDRGRVGGYTF.

The genes are TRBV9 and TRBJ1-4; D is possibly TRBD1 (6 bases). This CDR3 has 15 residues. Trimming removed 4 bases from V and 2 bases from J, with 12 bases in between. Germline CDR1 is SGDLS and CDR2 is YYNGEE. The CDR3 spells CASSPRGATNEKLFF. CDR3 in DNA: TGTGCCAGCAGCCCCCGGGGGGCGACTAATGAAAAACTGTTTTTT.

The chain links TRBV19 to TRBJ1-1; D remains unclear. The V and J ends lost 5 bases and 2 bases respectively, with 15 bases between them. Germline V CDR1 and CDR2: LNHDA, SQIVND (reference sequence). The CDR3 extends over 15 amino acids. CDR3 protein: CASSLSERENTEAFF. For the CDR3, the DNA is TGTGCCAGTAGTCTGAGTGAGCGGGAAAACACTGAAGCTTTCTTT.

V gene TRBV5-8 combines with J gene TRBJ1-2; a weak D match, TRBD1 (5 bases). The length of the CDR3 is 14 residues. Per germline, CDR1 SGHTS and CDR2 YDEGEE. Trimming stripped 8 bases from V and 0 bases from J, with 14 bases between. The CDR3 sequence is CASTYQGTNYGYTF. CDR3 nucleotide sequence: TGTGCCAGTACCTACCAGGGAACTAACTATGGCTACACCTTC.

The chain has TRBV5-5 and TRBJ1-1; D is perhaps TRBD1 (5 bases). With 2 bases removed from V and 1 base from J, the gap between germline ends came to 12 bases. The CDR3 is 15 amino acids. Germline CDR1 reads SGHKS; CDR2 reads YYEKEE (reference sequence). The CDR3 DNA is TGTGCCAGCAGCTTTCAGGGATCTGGGAACACTGAAGCTTTCTTT. It is translated as CASSFQGSGNTEAFF.

CDR3 DNA: TGTGCCAGCAGCTTAGCCCTAGCGGGTAGGAACCCGGAGCAGTACTTC. It codes for CASSLALAGRNPEQYF. The chain combines TRBV7-9 with TRBJ2-7; TRBD2 matches 8 bases. Unmatched junction bases numbered 11, after V lost 0 bases and J lost 7 bases. The germline V gene has CDR1 SEHNR and CDR2 FQNEAQ (reference sequence). CDR3 length: 16 residues.

The chain uses TRBV28 and TRBJ2-2, with D perhaps TRBD1 (6 bases). The CDR3 is 15 residues long. Trimming left V 5 bases short and J 4 bases short, with 14 bases between. Per the germline V gene, CDR1 is MDHEN and CDR2 is SYDVKM. This CDR3 is CASSPGDRPTGELFF. The CDR3 region has the DNA TGTGCCAGCAGTCCAGGTGACAGGCCCACCGGGGAGCTGTTTTTT.

The V call is TRBV6-1, the J call TRBJ2-5; TRBD1 might be the D (5 bases). The germline V gene has CDR1 MNHNS and CDR2 SASEGT. The CDR3 has 14 amino acids. Deletions cut 3 bases from V and 5 bases from J, with 13 bases between. The DNA for the CDR3 is TGTGCCAGCAGTGATCCAGGGTGGTGGGAGACCCAGTACTTC. This gives the protein CASSDPGWWETQYF.

The genes are TRBV3-1 (or the pseudogene TRBV3-2) and TRBJ2-7; TRBD2 agrees at 14 bases. Germline V lookup: CDR1 LGHDT, CDR2 YNNKEL (reference sequence). The ends lost 4 bases at V and 2 bases at J; junction bases unmatched: 7. CDR3 size: 17 residues. The CDR3 nucleotides read TGTGCCAGCAGCCCCGGGACTAGCGGGAGCCCCCCCTACGAGCAGTACTTC. This gives the protein CASSPGTSGSPPYEQYF.

This clone was seen more than once but under ten times. The chain recombines TRBV24-1 with TRBJ1-5; no reliable D call. Trimming shortened V by 5 bases and J by 6 bases, and 10 bases separated the two germline ends. Germline-derived CDR1 and CDR2 are KGHDR and SFDVKD. CDR3 length: 13 amino acids. CDR3 sequence reads: CATSGREGQPQHF. The CDR3 DNA reads as TGTGCCACCAGTGGGAGAGAGGGTCAGCCCCAGCATTTT.

This clone was seen only once. The chain carries TRBV6-5 and TRBJ2-3; TRBD1 matches at 9 bases. Germline V gives CDR1 MNHEY, CDR2 SVGAGI. Trimming at V came to 0 bases and at J to 4 bases, leaving 5 bases not matched to a gene. The CDR3 totals 16 residues. The CDR3 DNA sequence: TGTGCCAGCAGTTACTCCGGACAGGGGAGGGCAGATACGCAGTATTTT. Translating it yields CASSYSGQGRADTQYF.

V and J are TRBV2 and TRBJ1-5; weak D call: TRBD1 (5 bases). This CDR3 comprises 14 residues. V was cut by 2 bases and J by 3 bases, with 8 bases left in between. Per the germline V gene, CDR1 is SNHLY and CDR2 is FYNNEI. The CDR3 DNA reads TGTGCCAGCAGTGAACAGGGCGTCAATCAGCCCCAGCATTTT. Its translation is CASSEQGVNQPQHF.

The V call is TRBV14, the J call TRBJ2-1; tentatively, D is TRBD1 (6 bases). Germline CDR1 is SGHDN and CDR2 is FVKESK. The CDR3 spans 20 residues. V shed 0 bases and J shed 7 bases, with 28 bases lying between them. The CDR3: CASSQDIEQGRWAIENEQFF. The CDR3 bases are TGTGCCAGCAGCCAAGATATAGAACAGGGCAGGTGGGCCATAGAAAATGAGCAGTTCTTC.

This clone was counted a few times. The chain carries TRBV9 and TRBJ1-5; D not resolved. The germline V gene has CDR1 SGDLS and CDR2 YYNGEE. V lost 4 bases and J 2 bases, leaving 10 bases between the germline ends. CDR3 length: 14 residues. CDR3: CASSPPEGNQPQHF. For the CDR3, the DNA is TGTGCCAGCAGCCCCCCCGAGGGCAATCAGCCCCAGCATTTT.

This rearrangement joins TRBV27 to TRBJ2-5; D might be TRBD2 (6 bases). The CDR3 is made up of 15 amino acids. V was clipped by 5 bases and J by 5 bases, with 18 bases between them. Germline CDR1 MNHEY, CDR2 SMNVEV (reference sequence). CDR3 nucleotides: TGTGCCAGCAGTCCCCGGCGGGGTTTGTGGGAGACCCAGTACTTC. It specifies CASSPRRGLWETQYF.

The V and J genes are TRBV6-5 and TRBJ1-1; D is perhaps TRBD1 (6 bases). V lost 5 bases, J lost 11 bases, and 18 bases lay in between. Germline V gives CDR1 MNHEY, CDR2 SVGAGI. The CDR3 consists of 13 residues. CDR3 sequence reads: CASSREDSSGAFF. The CDR3 DNA is TGTGCCAGCAGTCGAGAGGACAGCTCAGGGGCTTTCTTT.

The V gene is TRBV9, the J gene TRBJ2-3; perhaps TRBD2 as D (6 bases). The germline gives CDR1 SGDLS, CDR2 YYNGEE. CDR3 length: 16 residues. Trimming pared 0 bases from V and 0 bases from J, leaving 11 bases between. DNA of the CDR3: TGTGCCAGCAGCGTAGAGGGCGGGATAAGCACAGATACGCAGTATTTT. Protein: CASSVEGGISTDTQYF.